This TCR beta chain was captured by sequencing in a study of blood T cell repertoires in COVID-19. Overall study context: Material from acute and convalescent COVID-19 was sourced from the United States, Italy and Spain. Sources were T cells, B-cell-depleted T cells, or PBMCs; the material itself was cDNA or gDNA.

This clone was seen once. Germline V CDR1 and CDR2: MGHDK, SYGVNS. The CDR3 is made up of 12 amino acids. With 3 bases clipped from V and 9 bases from J, the junction kept 5 bases outside the gene matches. As originally analysed: Estimates of nucleated cell counts were drawn from the amplification of reference gene primers. TCRdb's table, derived via immunoSEQ multiplex PCR, lists solely in-frame clones and lacks some. V and J calls and clone size follow that table, whereas D and trimming were derived from the DNA. The profile shows about 91,000 clones, 77% of them singletons. This sequence originates from a woman aged 80 or over with acute or convalescent COVID-19. V usage is TRBV25-1 and J usage is TRBJ2-7, with 7 positions matching TRBD2. Sequenced input: peripheral blood. The CDR3 DNA reads TGTGCCAGCAGTGACTTAAGACTAGCGCAGTACTTC. It encodes CASSDLRLAQYF.